This T cell receptor (beta chain) was observed in a study of blood T cells in healthy people across ages. A second PCR of 7 to 11 cycles used a sample-barcoded 5' primer and a J-beta primer mix. The yield of each sample was at least 3 million CDR3-containing paired-end reads. Each CDR3 protein gets one entry after TCRdb re-called the 5' RACE reads with MiXCR. The sample lists hundreds of thousands of distinct CDR3 sequences; nearly 60% were seen once. This clonotype was seen more than once but under ten times. PBMCs numbering at least 6.5 million were isolated per sample. Germline V lookup: CDR1 SGHTA, CDR2 FQGNSA. The CDR3 loop spans 13 amino acids. V shed 1 base and J shed 6 bases, with 8 bases lying between them.

Source material: blood. The origin of this receptor is a man under 40 in good health. The V and J genes are TRBV7-2 and TRBJ2-3, with D uncertain. The chain's CDR3 is CASSLEEADTQYF. The CDR3 nucleotides read TGTGCCAGCAGCTTAGAGGAAGCGGATACGCAGTATTTT.